The rows below give T cell receptor beta chains drawn from one sample of a study of CXCR3-negative and CXCR3-positive naive CD8 T cells. TCRdb reworked the 5' RACE reads into one entry per CDR3 protein, no DNA. The repertoire table contains approximately 83,000 distinct CDR3 sequences. The material sequenced was naive CXCR3- CD8+ T cells from blood. These receptors all stem from a human donor in good health. Some clones in this sample may be carry-over from other donors' samples. Each CDR3 is given with its conserved first and last residue.

V gene: TRBV7-2
J gene: TRBJ2-4
CDR3 protein: CASSLALWRGGADIQYF

V gene: TRBV9
J gene: TRBJ2-1
CDR3 protein: CASSVGGSGEQFF

V gene: TRBV20-1
J gene: TRBJ1-5
CDR3 protein: CSAPYLRVSGSNQPQHF

V gene: TRBV10-1
J gene: TRBJ2-2
CDR3 protein: CASSEFGTTGELFF

V gene: TRBV7-6
J gene: TRBJ2-1
CDR3 protein: CASSSGPGSNNEQFF

V gene: TRBV14
J gene: TRBJ2-7
CDR3 protein: CASSYRDRPSYEQYF

V gene: TRBV29-1
J gene: TRBJ1-1
CDR3 protein: CSVDTTGVFTEAFF

V gene: TRBV29-1
J gene: TRBJ2-2
CDR3 protein: CSVKPGLTGELFF

V gene: TRBV7-2
J gene: TRBJ2-2
CDR3 protein: CASSLTSGGPLNTGELFF

V gene: TRBV7-3
J gene: TRBJ2-1
CDR3 protein: CASSLGQGKYEQFF

V gene: TRBV20-1
J gene: TRBJ1-1
CDR3 protein: CSARDLSLDSLNEAFF